This T cell receptor beta chain was documented in a study of blood T cell repertoires in COVID-19. Across the study: T cells, B-cell-depleted T cells, or PBMCs supplied cDNA or gDNA.

As processed by the authors: Estimation of nucleated cell counts relied on the amplification of reference gene primers. Generated by immunoSEQ multiplex PCR, the TCRdb table keeps only in-frame clones and is missing some. The D gene and trimming were derived from the DNA, and the V and J assignments and clone size from that table. The sample holds over 40,000 clones; over 80% are singletons and the top ten take roughly a sixth. Trimming removed 5 bases at V and 1 base at J, with 14 bases between. The CDR3 is made up of 15 amino acids. Germline V gives CDR1 SGHVS, CDR2 FQNEAQ. Material: peripheral blood. The sequence was collected from a man aged 35 to 55 with acute or convalescent COVID-19. V is TRBV7-8 and J is TRBJ1-1, with a tentative D call TRBD1 (5 bases). DNA for the CDR3: TGTGCCAGCAGCCCAACGCGGGGGGGGAACACTGAAGCTTTCTTT. Its protein product is CASSPTRGGNTEAFF.